Detailed here is one T cell receptor (beta chain). Measured with immunoSEQ multiplex PCR; TCRdb has only the in-frame clones, and not every one. The table records about 240,000 clones, about 89% of them present only once. Participants came from fewer than 25 US areas, aged about 18 to 95 years. Membership in each cohort depended on participant-reported clinical history. Recovery among Cohort 3 donors was established by two negative PCRs, clearance, or symptom resolution. This sample stems from a study of blood T cell repertoires in COVID-19. The CDR3 length is 14 residues. V shed 5 bases and J 0 bases; nucleotides not matched to a gene: 3. CDR1 is MDHEN, CDR2 SYDVKM, per germline.

What was sequenced was PBMCs or T cells enriched from blood (not recorded which). This clonotype originated in a man between 35 and 55 years old who had recovered from COVID-19. The gene calls are TRBV28 and TRBJ2-7, with TRBD2 matching over 8 bases. The CDR3 is CASSLAGLSYEQYF. The CDR3 DNA follows: TGTGCCAGCAGTCTAGCGGGTCTCTCCTACGAGCAGTACTTC.